Below are 10 T cell receptor beta chains sequenced from a single sample in a study of blood T cell repertoires in COVID-19 (dated by TCRdb to 2018 to 2021). The method behind the library was the immunoSEQ multiplex PCR assay. Imported from immuneACCESS, the table was reduced by TCRdb to in-frame sequences with V and J called. These copies leave out some clones; in studies compared against another copy, an unresolved V gene accounts for under half, and the cause of the remainder is not known. In all, the sample holds 650,000 to 800,000 clones, and about 90% of those were seen once. The ten largest clones add up to roughly 0.25% of the sample. The specimen was peripheral blood. These receptors all stem from a young woman with acute or convalescent COVID-19.

The chain links TRBV29-1 to TRBJ2-3; D not resolved. The V and J ends lost 8 bases and 2 bases respectively, with 11 bases between them. The CDR3 is 12 amino acids. The germline CDR1 and CDR2 sequences are SQVTM and ANQGSEA. DNA for the CDR3: TGCAGCTCCAGTTCGCACACAGATACGCAGTATTTT. As protein: CSSSSHTDTQYF.

The V call is TRBV6-5, the J call TRBJ1-6, with 7 bases matching TRBD1. The CDR3 has 16 residues. Germline CDR1 reads MNHEY; CDR2 reads SVGAGI. With 2 bases clipped from V and 2 bases from J, the junction kept 3 bases outside the gene matches. The CDR3 nucleotides are TGTGCCAGCAGTTACGAAGGGGGCGCCTATAATTCACCCCTCCACTTT. Amino acids: CASSYEGGAYNSPLHF.

Regarding this clone: Other nucleotide sequences from this sample produce the same CDR3. The rearrangement uses TRBV3-1 (or the pseudogene TRBV3-2) and TRBJ1-1; TRBD1 is a possible D gene (5 bases). The ends were cut back, 1 base at V and 3 bases at J, with 9 bases in the middle. The CDR3 is 14 amino acids. From germline, CDR1 is LGHDT and CDR2 YNNKEL (reference sequence). CDR3 DNA sequence: TGTGCCAGCAGCCAAGTATGGGGGGACACTGAAGCTTTCTTT. As protein: CASSQVWGDTEAFF.

This sequence joins TRBV5-6 and TRBJ1-5; TRBD1 aligns across 7 bases. Germline CDR1 SGHDT, CDR2 YYEEEE. With 1 base clipped from V and 4 bases from J, the junction kept 8 bases outside the gene matches. This CDR3 contains 16 residues. CDR3 in amino acids: CASSLRLRQGNQPQHF. DNA of the CDR3: TGTGCCAGCAGCTTGCGTTTGCGACAGGGAAATCAGCCCCAGCATTTT.

CDR3 sequence: CSVADRAGTEAFF. CDR3 in DNA: TGCAGCGTCGCCGACAGGGCGGGCACTGAAGCTTTCTTT. The chain recombines TRBV29-1 with TRBJ1-1; 7 bases match TRBD1. Trimming at V came to 6 bases and at J to 4 bases, leaving 8 bases not matched to a gene. The CDR3 spans 13 residues. Germline V CDR1 and CDR2: SQVTM, ANQGSEA. Full variable domain (rest looked up from reference TRBV29-1 and TRBJ1-1): SAVISQKPSRDICQRGTSLTIQCQVDSQVTMMFWYRQQPGQSLTLIATANQGSEATYESGFVIDKFPISRPNLTFSTLTVSNMSPEDSSIYLCSVADRAGTEAFFGQGTRLTVV.

In DNA, the CDR3 is TGTGCCAGCAGTTTGAGGACAGTTAACAACTATTTCGAAAAACTGTTTTTT. Residues: CASSLRTVNNYFEKLFF. The chain is built from TRBV28 and TRBJ1-4; the D gene is possibly TRBD1 (6 bases). The CDR3 covers 17 residues. The germline CDR1 and CDR2 sequences are MDHEN and SYDVKM. The V and J ends lost 3 bases and 8 bases respectively, with 22 bases between them.

This chain links TRBV4-3 with TRBJ1-5; D not certain. Germline V gives CDR1 LGHNA, CDR2 YSLEER. V was shortened by 0 bases and J by 6 bases, with 15 bases between the two germline ends. The CDR3 consists of 16 residues. The CDR3 loop reads CASSQDLSGGGQPQHF. CDR3 sequence (DNA): TGCGCCAGCAGCCAAGATTTGTCGGGTGGCGGTCAGCCCCAGCATTTT.

CDR3 sequence (DNA): TGTGCCAGTAGTATAAGTACAGCAGTTACGAATCAGCCCCAGCATTTT. Translation: CASSISTAVTNQPQHF. The V call is TRBV19, the J call TRBJ1-5; D gene ambiguous. CDR3 length equals 16 residues. The V end was cut by 2 bases, the J end by 4 bases, with 15 bases between. In germline, CDR1 is LNHDA, CDR2 SQIVND (reference sequence).

The chain is built from TRBV19 and TRBJ2-7, with 7 positions matching TRBD1. Germline trimming cut 6 bases from V and 4 bases from J; bases unmatched to any gene: 9. This CDR3 has 14 residues. Germline V CDR1 and CDR2: LNHDA, SQIVND (reference sequence). CDR3 loop: CASSRDSELYEQYF. The CDR3 nucleotides read TGTGCCAGTAGCCGGGACAGCGAACTATACGAGCAGTACTTC.

The chain carries TRBV5-8 and TRBJ1-1, with D possibly being TRBD1 (5 bases). There are 16 residues in the CDR3. Per the germline V gene, CDR1 is SGHTS and CDR2 is YDEGEE. The V gene lost 3 bases and the J gene lost 0 bases, with 15 bases spanning the gap. This CDR3 reads CASSSDKRQLNTEAFF. The CDR3 DNA reads TGTGCCAGCAGCTCCGACAAAAGACAGTTGAACACTGAAGCTTTCTTT.